Presented here are 16 T cell receptor beta chains from one specimen sequenced in a study of OX40 agonist ivuxolimab in advanced cancers. Produced via immunoSEQ multiplex PCR; TCRdb's table is partial and in-frame only. The data show more than 75,000 clones, roughly 86% seen once. The specimen was CD4+ or CD8+ T cells sorted from blood, collected in a trial of the OX40 agonist ivuxolimab. These receptors were obtained from an adult with an advanced solid tumor such as melanoma, head and neck, liver or kidney cancer.

The chain carries TRBV6-1 and TRBJ2-1; D call uncertain. Trimming took off 5 bases at V and 9 bases at J, with 17 bases between the two ends. Germline V lookup: CDR1 MNHNS, CDR2 SASEGT. The CDR3 contains 14 residues. The CDR3 bases are TGTGCCAGCAGTAACAGCAACCTCAGGCGTGAGCAGTTCTTC. Its protein is CASSNSNLRREQFF.

The chain employs TRBV29-1 and TRBJ1-1; possibly TRBD1 for D (5 bases). Trimming left V 5 bases short and J 0 bases short, with 13 bases between. The CDR3 length is 14 residues. Germline V lookup: CDR1 SQVTM, CDR2 ANQGSEA. CDR3 amino acids: CSVSHRILNTEAFF. Here the CDR3 DNA reads TGCAGCGTTTCCCACAGGATCCTGAACACTGAAGCTTTCTTT. Full variable domain (outside the CDR3, taken from reference TRBV29-1 and TRBJ1-1): SAVISQKPSRDICQRGTSLTIQCQVDSQVTMMFWYRQQPGQSLTLIATANQGSEATYESGFVIDKFPISRPNLTFSTLTVSNMSPEDSSIYLCSVSHRILNTEAFFGQGTRLTVV.

This clone appeared a single time. This chain connects TRBV10-3 to TRBJ2-1, with D unresolved. V shed 3 bases and J shed 1 base, with 19 bases lying between them. This CDR3 spans 18 amino acids. Germline values: CDR1 ENHRY, CDR2 SYGVKD. The CDR3 nucleotides read TGTGCCATCAGTGACTTAAGGTCGACTGATTATTCCTACAATGAGCAGTTCTTC. Translated, it gives CAISDLRSTDYSYNEQFF.

This chain joins TRBV6-5 and TRBJ2-1, with no clear D. The CDR3 consists of 15 residues. The ends were cut back, 4 bases at V and 7 bases at J, with 17 bases in the middle. Germline V gives CDR1 MNHEY, CDR2 SVGAGI. The DNA of the CDR3 is TGTGCCAGCAGTTCCTTAAGCGTTACGAAGAATGAGCAGTTCTTC. Translation: CASSSLSVTKNEQFF.

V usage is TRBV30 and J usage is TRBJ2-1; 8 bases match TRBD2. From germline, CDR1 is GTSNPN and CDR2 SVGIG (reference sequence). CDR3 size: 14 residues. V lost 0 bases to trimming and J lost 9 bases; unmatched junction nucleotides: 7. CDR3 nucleotide sequence: TGTGCCTGGAGTGTACTAACGGGAGGGAGTGAGCAGTTCTTC. It codes for CAWSVLTGGSEQFF.

CDR3 nucleotides: TGTGCCAGCAGCTTATCTGGGTCGGGGCCCACAGATACGCAGTATTTT. This translates into CASSLSGSGPTDTQYF. This chain uses TRBV7-3 with TRBJ2-3; D may be TRBD1 or TRBD2 (5 bases each). This CDR3 is 16 amino acids long. Germline V CDR1 and CDR2: SGHTA, FQGTGA. The V end lost 2 bases, the J end lost 2 bases, and 14 bases lay between the germline ends. Supplemented by reference TRBV7-3 and TRBJ2-3, the full variable domain reads GAGVSQTPSNKVTEKGKYVELRCDPISGHTALYWYRQSLGQGPEFLIYFQGTGAADDSGLPNDRFFAVRPEGSVSTLKIQRTERGDSAVYLCASSLSGSGPTDTQYFGPGTRLTVL.

Here the CDR3 reads CASSPGQGGQETQYF. The CDR3 nucleotides are TGTGCCAGCAGTCCCGGGCAGGGAGGCCAAGAGACCCAGTACTTC. This chain joins TRBV6-5 and TRBJ2-5; D possibly corresponds to TRBD2 (6 bases). V lost 5 bases and J lost 1, with 14 bases in between. CDR3 length: 15 amino acids. The germline gives CDR1 MNHEY, CDR2 SVGAGI.

J is TRBJ1-3 and V is TRBV12-5; D might be TRBD1 (5 bases). This CDR3 has 13 amino acids. The germline V gene has CDR1 LGHNT and CDR2 FRNRAP. V shed 9 bases and J shed 1 base, with 10 bases lying between them. The CDR3: CASSGMSGNTIYF. For the CDR3, the DNA is TGTGCTAGCTCAGGGATGTCTGGAAACACCATATATTTT.

This clone has just one count. This chain connects TRBV7-9 to TRBJ2-7, with 8 bases aligning to TRBD1. Germline trimming cut 0 bases from V and 1 base from J; bases unmatched to any gene: 11. This CDR3 has 18 amino acids. Germline V gene sequence: CDR1 SEHNR, CDR2 FQNEAQ (reference sequence). The CDR3 coding sequence is TGTGCCAGCAGCTTAGCAAGGCACCGAGACAGGGGTTCCTACGAGCAGTACTTC. Protein: CASSLARHRDRGSYEQYF.

The V call is TRBV7-9, the J call TRBJ1-2, with D tentatively TRBD1 (5 bases). The CDR3 has 15 amino acids. V lost 5 bases and J lost 4, with 17 bases in between. In germline, CDR1 is SEHNR, CDR2 FQNEAQ (reference sequence). This chain's CDR3 is CASSPPGRGGYGYTF. The CDR3 region has the DNA TGTGCCAGCAGCCCACCGGGACGAGGAGGCTATGGCTACACCTTC.

This chain connects TRBV7-9 to TRBJ2-1; 8 bases agree with TRBD2. The germline V gene has CDR1 SEHNR and CDR2 FQNEAQ (reference sequence). The CDR3 covers 15 residues. Germline trimming cut 5 bases from V and 3 bases from J; bases unmatched to any gene: 6. CDR3 nucleotides: TGTGCCAGCAGCAAGGGACTAGTCGACTACAATGAGCAGTTCTTC. Its translation is CASSKGLVDYNEQFF.

V usage is TRBV10-3 and J usage is TRBJ1-5; no definite D call. This CDR3 has 15 residues. Germline CDR1 ENHRY, CDR2 SYGVKD. Trimming took 3 bases from V and 6 from J, leaving 15 bases between them. CDR3 DNA: TGTGCCATCAGTGACCGGGGAGGGTTCTTTCAGCCCCAGCATTTT. It yields the protein CAISDRGGFFQPQHF.

CDR3: CASASGTGFSEQYF. The CDR3 DNA is TGTGCCAGCGCCTCCGGGACAGGGTTCAGCGAGCAGTACTTC. The chain employs TRBV9 and TRBJ2-7; 9 bases are a match to TRBD1. V was pared by 7 bases and J by 6 bases, with 11 bases of the junction left unmatched. In germline, CDR1 is SGDLS, CDR2 YYNGEE. The CDR3 is 14 amino acids.

V and J are TRBV19 and TRBJ2-5; 12 bases are shared with TRBD1. V shed 3 bases and J 5 bases; nucleotides not matched to a gene: 4. Germline V lookup: CDR1 LNHDA, CDR2 SQIVND (reference sequence). This CDR3 is 15 amino acids long. The CDR3 coding sequence is TGTGCCAGTAGTATCGGGACAGGGGGCGCCGAGACCCAGTACTTC. It codes for CASSIGTGGAETQYF. Drawing the rest from reference TRBV19 and TRBJ2-5, the complete variable domain is DGGITQSPKYLFRKEGQNVTLSCEQNLNHDAMYWYRQDPGQGLRLIYYSQIVNDFQKGDIAEGYSVSREKKESFPLTVTSAQKNPTAFYLCASSIGTGGAETQYFGPGTRLLVL.

The chain couples TRBV19 to TRBJ1-2, with TRBD1 matching 8 bases. The J segment lost 3 bases and the V segment lost 5 bases, leaving 8 bases of the junction unmatched. The CDR3 sequence is 15 residues long. Germline V gives CDR1 LNHDA, CDR2 SQIVND (reference sequence). The DNA of the CDR3 is TGTGCCAGTAGTCCACAAATGGACAGGGACTATGGCTACACCTTC. Translating gives CASSPQMDRDYGYTF. Variable domain in full (rest from reference TRBV19 and TRBJ1-2): DGGITQSPKYLFRKEGQNVTLSCEQNLNHDAMYWYRQDPGQGLRLIYYSQIVNDFQKGDIAEGYSVSREKKESFPLTVTSAQKNPTAFYLCASSPQMDRDYGYTFGSGTRLTVV.

This sequence joins TRBV19 and TRBJ1-2, with D hard to call. V was clipped by 0 bases and J by 7 bases, with 3 bases between them. Germline V gives CDR1 LNHDA, CDR2 SQIVND (reference sequence). The CDR3 has 11 residues. The CDR3 DNA sequence: TGTGCCAGTAGTATAGAAGGTGGCTACACCTTC. Translating it yields CASSIEGGYTF.